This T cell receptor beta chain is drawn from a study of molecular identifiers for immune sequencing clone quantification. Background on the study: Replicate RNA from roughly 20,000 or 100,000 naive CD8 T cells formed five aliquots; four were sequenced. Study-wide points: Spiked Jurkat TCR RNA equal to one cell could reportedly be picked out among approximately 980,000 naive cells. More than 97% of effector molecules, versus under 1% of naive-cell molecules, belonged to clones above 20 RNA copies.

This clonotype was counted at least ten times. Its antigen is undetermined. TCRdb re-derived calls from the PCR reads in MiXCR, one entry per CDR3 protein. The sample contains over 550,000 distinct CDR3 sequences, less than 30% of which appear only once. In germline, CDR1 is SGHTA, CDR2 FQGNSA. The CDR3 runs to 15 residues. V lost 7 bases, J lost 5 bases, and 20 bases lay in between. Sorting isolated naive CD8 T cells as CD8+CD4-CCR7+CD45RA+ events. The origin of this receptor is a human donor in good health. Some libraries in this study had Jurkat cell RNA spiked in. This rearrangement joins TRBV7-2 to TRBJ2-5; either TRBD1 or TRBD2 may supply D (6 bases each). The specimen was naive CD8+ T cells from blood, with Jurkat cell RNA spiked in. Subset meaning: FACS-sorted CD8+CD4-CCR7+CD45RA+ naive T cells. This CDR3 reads CASTLSKGGSETQYF. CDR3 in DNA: TGTGCCAGCACCCTCTCGAAGGGGGGCAGCGAGACCCAGTACTTC. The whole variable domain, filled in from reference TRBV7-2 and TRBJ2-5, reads GAGVSQSPSNKVTEKGKDVELRCDPISGHTALYWYRQSLGQGLEFLIYFQGNSAPDKSGLPSDRFSAERTGGSVSTLTIQRTQQEDSAVYLCASTLSKGGSETQYFGPGTRLLVL.